The 25 T cell receptor beta chains presented below share a single source sample, sequenced in a study of T cells after yellow fever vaccination. TCRdb called the 5' RACE reads again in MiXCR, with one record for every CDR3 protein. The sample yields a few hundred thousand distinct CDR3 sequences, around 6.8% seen once. The sample consisted of PBMCs, taken roughly seven weeks after the first yellow fever vaccination. These receptors originate from a man between 18 and 29 years old who received the YFV17D yellow fever vaccine.

This clonotype showed up many times. This sequence joins TRBV11-1 and TRBJ2-1; D is perhaps TRBD2 (6 bases). V was pared by 0 bases and J by 7 bases, with 10 bases between. The CDR3 spans 14 residues. Germline V gene data show CDR1 as SGHAT and CDR2 as FQDESV (reference sequence). The CDR3 sequence: CASSLAGGRNEQFF. The DNA for the CDR3 is TGTGCCAGCAGCTTAGCGGGGGGTCGAAATGAGCAGTTCTTC.

The chain employs TRBV7-9 and TRBJ1-6; no firm D call. CDR3 length: 13 amino acids. Looked up from germline, CDR1 is SEHNR and CDR2 is FQNEAQ (reference sequence). V was shortened by 7 bases and J by 7 bases, with 11 bases between the two germline ends. The CDR3 coding sequence is TGTGCCAGCAAAGAGTTGGGCAATTCACCCCTCCACTTT. It encodes CASKELGNSPLHF.

This clonotype was seen only a few times. This chain links TRBV7-2 with TRBJ2-1; TRBD2 might be the D (5 bases). CDR1 is SGHTA and CDR2 is FQGNSA in the germline V gene. Trimming cost V 5 bases and J 5 bases, with 10 bases left between them. The CDR3 sequence is 13 residues long. CDR3 nucleotide sequence: TGTGCCAGCAGCATCGGACTGGACAATGAGCAGTTCTTC. This encodes CASSIGLDNEQFF.

This clonotype was counted between two and nine times. The rearrangement joins TRBV9 to TRBJ1-4; D unresolved. Germline-derived CDR1 and CDR2 are SGDLS and YYNGEE. There are 15 residues in the CDR3. Trimming stripped 3 bases from V and 2 bases from J, with 11 bases between. The CDR3 loop is CASSESGSTNEKLFF. The CDR3 DNA is TGTGCCAGCAGCGAATCGGGGAGTACTAATGAAAAACTGTTTTTT.

This clonotype was detected a few times. The chain combines TRBV7-2 with TRBJ2-2; 8 positions agree with TRBD1. Per the germline V gene, CDR1 is SGHTA and CDR2 is FQGNSA. This CDR3 has 16 amino acids. The junction had 7 bases not matched to a gene; V was cut back by 3 bases and J by 4 bases. CDR3 bases: TGTGCCAGCAGCTTCTCCAGGGGGCGCAGCACCGGGGAGCTGTTTTTT. Its protein product is CASSFSRGRSTGELFF.

The V call is TRBV12-3 or TRBV12-4, the J call TRBJ1-2, with TRBD1 identical over 8 bases. The CDR3 sequence is 17 residues long. V lost 3 bases and J lost 8; bases outside the gene matches: 17. CDR3 sequence: CASSFLAVSGGDRGYTF. CDR3 nucleotide sequence: TGTGCCAGCAGTTTCCTGGCTGTGTCAGGGGGCGATCGAGGCTACACCTTC.

This clonotype turned up a few times. The rearrangement uses TRBV20-1 and TRBJ2-5; D is unresolved. From germline, CDR1 is DFQATT and CDR2 SNEGSKA (reference sequence). The CDR3 consists of 13 residues. Trimming stripped 2 bases from V and 5 bases from J, with 12 bases between. The DNA of the CDR3 is TGCAGTGCTAGACCTCTGGCGACGGAGACCCAGTACTTC. Translation gives CSARPLATETQYF.

This clonotype occurred a few times. The chain couples TRBV19 to TRBJ1-6; TRBD1 matches at 8 bases. Germline V gene data show CDR1 as LNHDA and CDR2 as SQIVND (reference sequence). The ends lost 3 bases at V and 7 bases at J; junction bases unmatched: 11. The CDR3 length is 17 residues. The CDR3 DNA reads as TGTGCCAGTAGTATTCTAGAATGGACAGGGCAGAATTCACCCCTCCACTTT. This sequence encodes CASSILEWTGQNSPLHF.

This clonotype has a handful of counts. The V call is TRBV27, the J call TRBJ2-3; no clear D gene. Between the trimmed V and J ends, which lost 4 bases and 6 bases, there was a span of 11 bases. The CDR3 is made up of 13 amino acids. Germline lookup yields CDR1 MNHEY and CDR2 SMNVEV (reference sequence). Written as DNA, the CDR3 is TGTGCCAGCAGTTCGGGCTACCCCGATACGCAGTATTTT. This codes for CASSSGYPDTQYF.

This clonotype has a count of ten or more. This chain connects TRBV19 to TRBJ2-7; TRBD2 matches 8 bases. V trimming: 3 bases; J trimming: 3 bases; junction bases outside the gene matches: 7. The germline V gene encodes CDR1 LNHDA and CDR2 SQIVND (reference sequence). The CDR3 loop spans 15 amino acids. CDR3 protein: CASSIGGVRVYEQYF. The CDR3 DNA sequence: TGTGCCAGTAGTATCGGGGGGGTCCGAGTCTACGAGCAGTACTTC.

This clonotype occurred a few times. The rearrangement uses TRBV7-8 and TRBJ2-1; TRBD2 aligns across 13 bases. V lost 3 bases and J lost 6; bases outside the gene matches: 14. CDR1 SGHVS and CDR2 FQNEAQ come from the germline V gene. The CDR3 consists of 19 residues. The CDR3 DNA is TGTGCCAGCAGCTTTCGCACCTCATTAACTAGCGGGGGGGGCAATGAGCAGTTCTTC. Translating it yields CASSFRTSLTSGGGNEQFF.

This clonotype has just a few counts. The CDR3 here is CASSNRLEGQGRTEAFF. CDR3 coding DNA: TGTGCCAGCAGCAATCGGCTAGAGGGACAGGGGAGGACTGAAGCTTTCTTT. The J gene is TRBJ1-1, the V gene TRBV3-1; 10 bases line up with TRBD1. CDR3 length: 17 amino acids. The germline CDR1 and CDR2 sequences are LGHDT and YNNKEL (reference sequence). V lost 5 bases, J lost 5 bases, and 14 bases stayed unmatched.

Many counts were recorded for this clonotype. The chain links TRBV4-1 to TRBJ1-2; 11 bases fit TRBD1. V gave up 6 bases and J gave up 7 bases; unmatched junction bases: 4. The CDR3 spans 13 residues. The germline gives CDR1 MGHRA, CDR2 YSYEKL. The CDR3 DNA is TGCGCCAGCAGAAGGACAGGGGGCCTTGGCTACACCTTC. This sequence encodes CASRRTGGLGYTF.

In this sample, this clonotype turned up a few times. The CDR3 DNA reads as TGCAGTGCTACGGAGAATTACAATGAGCAGTTCTTC. This translates into CSATENYNEQFF. The chain couples TRBV20-1 to TRBJ2-1; D not certain. Germline values: CDR1 DFQATT, CDR2 SNEGSKA (reference sequence). The V end lost 4 bases, the J end lost 4 bases, and 8 bases lay between the germline ends. The CDR3 has 12 amino acids.

Only a few counts were recorded for this clonotype. The chain combines TRBV6-5 with TRBJ2-2; 7 nucleotides agree with TRBD1. V was pared by 4 bases and J by 3 bases, with 8 bases of the junction left unmatched. This CDR3 spans 16 amino acids. Germline CDR1 and CDR2: MNHEY and SVGAGI. DNA of the CDR3: TGTGCCAGCAGTTTGACAGGGTTTTCCGACACCGGGGAGCTGTTTTTT. Protein: CASSLTGFSDTGELFF.

The rearrangement uses TRBV7-9 and TRBJ2-1; D might be TRBD1 or TRBD2, each matching 5 bases. Germline V gives CDR1 SEHNR, CDR2 FQNEAQ (reference sequence). The ends were cut back, 5 bases at V and 7 bases at J, with 24 bases in the middle. This CDR3 contains 17 residues. CDR3 DNA sequence: TGTGCCAGCAGCGGGTTCCGGGACGGCGGGTTGTGGAATGAGCAGTTCTTC. It yields the protein CASSGFRDGGLWNEQFF.

V usage is TRBV7-3 and J usage is TRBJ2-7; 7 nucleotides agree with TRBD1. The trim removed 4 bases at V and 2 bases at J, leaving 5 bases unmatched. The germline V gene has CDR1 SGHTA and CDR2 FQGTGA. The CDR3 sequence is 14 residues long. Here the CDR3 reads CASSSHQGAYEQYF. Here the CDR3 DNA reads TGTGCCAGCAGCTCGCACCAGGGGGCCTACGAGCAGTACTTC.

This clonotype was seen repeatedly, ten times or more. This chain joins TRBV11-2 and TRBJ2-1, with 8 bases identical to TRBD2. The CDR3 extends over 19 amino acids. The trim removed 0 bases at V and 4 bases at J, leaving 14 bases unmatched. The V gene's germline CDR1 is SGHAT and CDR2 FQNNGV. CDR3 sequence (DNA): TGTGCCAGCAGCTTAGAAGGGGCAGAGGCGGGGGGTGTGTACAATGAGCAGTTCTTC. This codes for CASSLEGAEAGGVYNEQFF.

This clonotype occurred a few times. This sequence joins TRBV7-2 and TRBJ2-5; unclear D gene. Germline V gene sequence: CDR1 SGHTA, CDR2 FQGNSA. Trimming left V 1 base short and J 7 bases short, with 10 bases between. This CDR3 spans 13 amino acids. The CDR3 protein is CASSLGGPGTQYF. The DNA of the CDR3 is TGTGCCAGCAGCTTAGGGGGTCCAGGGACCCAGTACTTC.

CDR3 in amino acids: CASSLAGLTTGELFF. CDR3 DNA sequence: TGCGCCAGCAGCTTGGCAGGTCTAACCACCGGGGAGCTGTTTTTT. V gene TRBV5-1 combines with J gene TRBJ2-2; D call uncertain. Per the germline V gene, CDR1 is SGHRS and CDR2 is YFSETQ. V was cut by 0 bases and J by 4 bases, with 10 bases left in between. The CDR3 is made up of 15 amino acids.

The genes are TRBV5-1 and TRBJ1-3, with D unresolved. Trimming stripped 4 bases from V and 4 bases from J, with 9 bases between. The CDR3 is made up of 13 amino acids. From germline, CDR1 is SGHRS and CDR2 YFSETQ. Written as DNA, the CDR3 is TGCGCCAGCAGCACCGGGGTCGGAAACACCATATATTTT. Protein sequence: CASSTGVGNTIYF.

The J gene is TRBJ2-1, the V gene TRBV18; TRBD1 might be the D (6 bases). The CDR3 runs to 13 residues. The germline V gene encodes CDR1 KGHSH and CDR2 LQKENI. V was clipped by 5 bases and J by 9 bases, with 14 bases between them. The CDR3 protein is CASSGRQDSEQFF. CDR3 in DNA: TGTGCCAGCTCAGGTAGACAGGATAGTGAGCAGTTCTTC. Filled out from reference TRBV18 and TRBJ2-1, the complete variable domain reads NAGVMQNPRHLVRRRGQEARLRCSPMKGHSHVYWYRQLPEEGLKFMVYLQKENIIDESGMPKERFSAEFPKEGPSILRIQQVVRGDSAAYFCASSGRQDSEQFFGPGTRLTVL.

This clonotype turned up a few times. The rearrangement joins TRBV20-1 to TRBJ2-1, with 7 positions matching TRBD1. Germline loops: CDR1 DFQATT, CDR2 SNEGSKA (reference sequence). V dropped 5 bases and J dropped 3; count of bases not matched to a gene: 4. The CDR3 extends over 13 amino acids. This CDR3 is CSAQGEVYNEQFF. In nucleotides, the CDR3 is TGCAGTGCTCAGGGGGAAGTCTACAATGAGCAGTTCTTC.

This clonotype was seen more than once but under ten times. V gene TRBV7-2 combines with J gene TRBJ2-5; TRBD1 might be the D (5 bases). The CDR3 spans 13 residues. Trimming removed 5 bases from V and 3 bases from J, with 10 bases in between. From germline, CDR1 is SGHTA and CDR2 FQGNSA. CDR3 sequence reads: CASSGAKKETQYF. The CDR3 bases are TGTGCCAGCAGCGGGGCCAAAAAAGAGACCCAGTACTTC. Variable domain in full (rest from reference TRBV7-2 and TRBJ2-5): GAGVSQSPSNKVTEKGKDVELRCDPISGHTALYWYRQSLGQGLEFLIYFQGNSAPDKSGLPSDRFSAERTGGSVSTLTIQRTQQEDSAVYLCASSGAKKETQYFGPGTRLLVL.

The chain joins TRBV6-1 to TRBJ1-3, with a tentative D call TRBD1 (5 bases). The CDR3 loop spans 15 amino acids. Germline CDR1 is MNHNS and CDR2 is SASEGT. Trimming pared 5 bases from V and 0 bases from J, leaving 11 bases between. CDR3 amino acids: CASSPTGLSGNTIYF. The DNA of the CDR3 is TGTGCCAGCAGTCCCACAGGCCTCTCTGGAAACACCATATATTTT.